This T cell receptor (beta chain) was captured by sequencing in a study of low-dose radiotherapy and immunotherapy resistance in tumors. Background on the study: Every two weeks patients got nivolumab 240 mg flat dose, plus ipilimumab 1 mg/kg every six weeks, intravenously.

Time point indicated: after trial treatment. Treatment given: LDRT plus nivolumab, ipilimumab, low-dose cyclophosphamide and aspirin (RACIN trial). Low-dose radiotherapy, low-dose cyclophosphamide, aspirin, ipilimumab and nivolumab were all given to the donors. The CDR3 runs 14 residues. Trimming removed 5 bases from V and 0 bases from J; junction bases left unmatched: 1. Germline V lookup: CDR1 MNHEY, CDR2 SVGEGT. Alpha and beta chains were covered, as first-strand cDNA relied on TRAV- and TRBV-specific primers. TCRs underwent about 22 PCR cycles of amplification with a constant-region primer and V-primer adapter. mRNA, after isolation, was amplified by in vitro transcription. Each CDR3 protein gets one entry after TCRdb re-called the reads with MiXCR. The table has about 84,000 distinct CDR3 sequences, around 17% seen once.

Sequences were derived from PBMCs, sampled after low-dose radiotherapy plus immunotherapy. This clonotype originated in a male donor with prostate cancer. The chain uses TRBV6-2 or TRBV6-3 and TRBJ2-7, with 10 bases aligning to TRBD2. The CDR3 sequence is CASSRTSGSYEQYF. In DNA form, the CDR3 reads TGTGCCAGCAGTAGGACTAGCGGCTCCTACGAGCAGTACTTC.